This T cell receptor beta chain was found in a study of control samples from healthy donors and cancer patients. This CDR3 spans 15 amino acids. From germline, CDR1 is ENHRY and CDR2 SYGVKD. The V segment lost 9 bases and the J segment 2 bases; nucleotides outside the gene matches: 11. Method: immunoSEQ multiplex PCR; TCRdb's copy keeps in-frame clones and lacks some. This table holds 100,000 to 150,000 clones, over 75% found once. This TCR came from a man between 18 and 29 years old in good health. Sequenced: blood. The chain employs TRBV10-3 and TRBJ1-2; 8 bases map to TRBD1. The CDR3 region has the DNA TGTGCCATTGCAGGGGGCGCGGGAGTAAACTATGGCTACACCTTC. This encodes CAIAGGAGVNYGYTF.